The clone carrying this TCR beta chain was seen a single time. Its cognate antigen is unknown. Vbeta (60) and Jbeta (13) primers were used in the PCR. Method: immunoSEQ multiplex PCR; TCRdb's copy keeps in-frame clones and lacks some. The sample includes around 96,000 clones, 60% to 75% of them seen just once. Healthy donors of bone marrow made up the group. This sample is part of a study of cytomegalovirus exposure and HLA in healthy donors. Background on the study: A prior study identified 90 million to 120 million unique TCR beta sequences from about 179 million T cells.

Whole-study findings and limits: Equally common other TCR beta chains were less clonally expanded than HLA-associated ones, a later analysis found. The HLA-A and HLA-B alleles of most subjects were reportedly predicted accurately from TCR beta sequences.

Material: PBMCs. The sequence was obtained from a man in his sixties in good health and CMV-seronegative.

In DNA form, the CDR3 reads TGTGCCAGTAGTGTGAACTCCGGGACAGGAAATGAAAAACTGTTTTTT. Amino acid sequence: CASSVNSGTGNEKLFF. This rearrangement joins TRBV19 to TRBJ1-4, with 8 bases aligning to TRBD1. Germline values: CDR1 LNHDA, CDR2 SQIVND (reference sequence). The CDR3 totals 16 residues. The V segment lost 5 bases and the J segment 5 bases; nucleotides outside the gene matches: 10.